The T cell receptor beta chain described here comes from a study of T cell repertoires in cytomegalovirus infection. Study-wide background: Public TCR beta signatures were indicative of both CMV infection and a matching HLA type. Study-wide points: Identification of carriers of CMV plus the relevant HLA was performed using cumulative public TCR beta family frequency. Predominance within the ex vivo response was attributable to HLA-C-restricted CMV-specific TCR beta clonotypes.

This clonotype was counted ten times or more. Its specificity is not known. This CDR3 has 14 amino acids. Between the trimmed V and J ends, which lost 5 bases and 2 bases, there was a span of 11 bases. The V gene's germline CDR1 is SGHTA and CDR2 FQGNSA. TCRdb used MiXCR to reprocess the reads, holding one entry per CDR3 protein. This table has about 300,000 distinct CDR3 sequences, roughly a tenth appearing once. Sequencing used PBMCs. The source of this sequence is a human donor in good health (CMV status not recorded). Some clones in this sample may be carry-over from other donors' samples. The chain employs TRBV7-2 and TRBJ2-3; D ambiguous. The CDR3 reads CASSPRASTDTQYF. Here the CDR3 DNA reads TGTGCCAGCAGCCCCCGGGCCTCCACAGATACGCAGTATTTT. The whole variable domain, filled in from reference TRBV7-2 and TRBJ2-3, reads GAGVSQSPSNKVTEKGKDVELRCDPISGHTALYWYRQSLGQGLEFLIYFQGNSAPDKSGLPSDRFSAERTGGSVSTLTIQRTQQEDSAVYLCASSPRASTDTQYFGPGTRLTVL.